This is a list of T cell receptor beta chains from one sample in a study of T cells in Graves' hyperthyroidism and ophthalmopathy. TCRdb itself ran the multiplex PCR reads through MiXCR, one entry per CDR3 protein. The data contain hundreds of thousands of distinct CDR3 sequences, about 45% of them singletons. Sequencing was carried out using peripheral blood or thyroid tissue (not recorded which). The receptor set was obtained from a woman under 30 with Graves' hyperthyroidism. Both conserved end residues are part of each CDR3. Fields, in order: CDR3 DNA, CDR3 protein, V gene, J gene, clone size, D gene. A D gene is named only where the DNA matches it firmly. Only some rows state a clone size, as once, few, many or a class for expanded clones.

CDR3nt: TGTGCCAGCAGTTCCGACAGGCGTAGCTATGGCTACACCTTC
CDR3aa: CASSSDRRSYGYTF
v_gene: TRBV2
j_gene: TRBJ1-2
abundance: many
d_gene: NA

CDR3nt: TGTGCCAGCATGCGTCACCCAGCCCGGGATACTGAAGCTTTCTTT
CDR3aa: CASMRHPARDTEAFF
v_gene: TRBV2
j_gene: TRBJ1-1
abundance: few
d_gene: NA

CDR3nt: TGCAGTGCTAGACTTAGCGGGAGGGCCTTAGAGACCCAGTACTTC
CDR3aa: CSARLSGRALETQYF
v_gene: TRBV20-1
j_gene: TRBJ2-5
abundance: NA
d_gene: TRBD2

CDR3nt: TGTGCCAGCAGCTCCGAGGGGGTGGGTGGCTACACCTTC
CDR3aa: CASSSEGVGGYTF
v_gene: TRBV7-8
j_gene: TRBJ1-2
abundance: NA
d_gene: NA

CDR3nt: TGTGCCACCAGTGAGCCACAGGGGCTGGGCCAAGAGACCCAGTACTTC
CDR3aa: CATSEPQGLGQETQYF
v_gene: TRBV24-1
j_gene: TRBJ2-5
abundance: many
d_gene: TRBD1

CDR3nt: TGTGCCATCAGTGACAGGGTTGGCTATGGCTACACCTTC
CDR3aa: CAISDRVGYGYTF
v_gene: TRBV10-3
j_gene: TRBJ1-2
abundance: NA
d_gene: NA

CDR3nt: TGTGCCATCATGAACCCCGGGACAGGCAGTATGAACACTGAAGCTTTCTTT
CDR3aa: CAIMNPGTGSMNTEAFF
v_gene: TRBV10-3
j_gene: TRBJ1-1
abundance: NA
d_gene: TRBD1

CDR3nt: TGCAGTGCTAGAAGTCCGGGGGGTGGATGGGAGACCCAGTACTTC
CDR3aa: CSARSPGGGWETQYF
v_gene: TRBV20-1
j_gene: TRBJ2-5
abundance: NA
d_gene: TRBD2

CDR3nt: TGTGCCAGCAGCCCTGGGCCCAACAAGGGGCGCTATGGCTACACCTTC
CDR3aa: CASSPGPNKGRYGYTF
v_gene: TRBV7-9
j_gene: TRBJ1-2
abundance: few
d_gene: NA

CDR3nt: TGTGCCAGCTTAGAACTGACGGGACAACCCCTCCACTTT
CDR3aa: CASLELTGQPLHF
v_gene: TRBV25-1
j_gene: TRBJ1-6
abundance: NA
d_gene: NA

CDR3nt: TGTGCCATCAGATCGGGCCTCAACACTGAAGCTTTCTTT
CDR3aa: CAIRSGLNTEAFF
v_gene: TRBV10-3
j_gene: TRBJ1-1
abundance: many
d_gene: NA